These T cell receptor beta chains were read from a single sample in a study of blood T cell repertoires in COVID-19. The data were produced by immunoSEQ multiplex PCR, yet TCRdb's version contains in-frame clones alone and is incomplete. The data contain about 140,000 clones, approximately 81% of them seen just once; the ten biggest clones take up roughly 2.6%. The specimen was peripheral blood. Every receptor here comes from a human donor with acute or convalescent COVID-19. The donor label of this sample is uncertain. Each CDR3 is given with its conserved first and last residue. A D gene is named only where the DNA matches it firmly. Some rows have no size entry. The others give once, few or many, or a class for an expanded clone.

clone size	D gene	J gene	V gene	CDR3 protein	CDR3 DNA
NA	TRBD2	TRBJ2-3	TRBV6-5	CASSSGLATDTQYF	TGTGCCAGCAGCTCGGGACTAGCGACGGATACGCAGTATTTT
NA	TRBD1	TRBJ1-6	TRBV7-3	CASSLQGGNSPLHF	TGTGCCAGCAGCCTACAGGGGGGTAATTCACCCCTCCACTTT
NA	NA	TRBJ2-2	TRBV5-1	CASSLSGNTGELFF	TGCGCCAGCAGCTTGTCAGGGAACACCGGGGAGCTGTTTTTT
once	NA	TRBJ1-1	TRBV2	CASSAQGGGTEAFF	TGTGCCAGCAGTGCCCAGGGAGGGGGAACTGAAGCTTTCTTT
NA	NA	TRBJ1-2	TRBV5-1	CASSPSEDGYTF	TGCGCCAGCAGCCCTTCCGAGGATGGCTACACCTTC
NA	NA	TRBJ1-1	TRBV20-1	CSASSTDTEAFF	TGCAGTGCTAGTTCTACGGACACTGAAGCTTTCTTT
NA	NA	TRBJ2-1	TRBV6-5	CASSYRQGRPYNEQFF	TGTGCCAGCAGTTATCGGCAGGGGCGCCCTTACAATGAGCAGTTCTTC
NA	NA	TRBJ1-1	TRBV5-4	CASSPAGVNTEAFF	TGTGCCAGCAGCCCGGCCGGGGTGAACACTGAAGCTTTCTTT
NA	NA	TRBJ2-3	TRBV27	CASNPQAWPPSTDTQYF	TGTGCCAGCAATCCGCAGGCGTGGCCCCCTAGCACAGATACGCAGTATTTT
NA	NA	TRBJ2-5	TRBV28	CASTPGWGLVGETQYF	TGTGCCAGCACCCCCGGTTGGGGGCTAGTGGGGGAGACCCAGTACTTC
NA	TRBD1	TRBJ1-5	TRBV24-1	CATSDTRQGGQPQHF	TGTGCCACCAGTGATACCCGACAGGGCGGTCAGCCCCAGCATTTT
NA	TRBD1	TRBJ1-3	TRBV15	CATSFQGDTIYF	TGTGCCACCAGTTTCCAGGGGGACACCATATATTTT
NA	NA	TRBJ2-1	TRBV6-5	CASSYELVPNEQFF	TGTGCCAGCAGTTACGAACTAGTTCCGAATGAGCAGTTCTTC
NA	TRBD1	TRBJ1-2	TRBV7-2	CASSSSLSTGPFLYGYTF	TGTGCCAGCAGCTCTTCCCTCTCGACAGGGCCGTTCCTTTATGGCTACACCTTC
NA	NA	TRBJ1-2	TRBV21-1	CASSSSLDRHYGYTF	TGTGCCAGCAGCAGCAGTCTAGACCGGCACTATGGCTACACCTTC
NA	NA	TRBJ1-5	TRBV7-8	CASSRGTLDQPQHF	TGTGCCAGCAGCCGTGGGACATTAGATCAGCCCCAGCATTTT
NA	NA	TRBJ2-7	TRBV10-3	CAISEGAAGFTHEQYF	TGTGCCATCAGTGAGGGGGCTGCGGGGTTTACCCACGAGCAGTACTTC
NA	NA	TRBJ1-1	TRBV4-3	CASSQGRDEAFF	TGCGCCAGCAGCCAAGGCAGGGATGAAGCTTTCTTT
NA	NA	TRBJ1-5	TRBV7-8	CASSLALQVYDNQPQHF	TGTGCCAGCAGCTTAGCGCTTCAGGTATATGACAATCAGCCCCAGCATTTT
NA	NA	TRBJ1-1	TRBV20-1	CSASGGGMNTEAFF	TGCAGTGCTAGTGGAGGGGGTATGAACACTGAAGCTTTCTTT
NA	TRBD1	TRBJ1-5	TRBV19	CASSTPGQGINQPQHF	TGTGCCAGTAGTACACCGGGACAGGGGATCAATCAGCCCCAGCATTTT
NA	NA	TRBJ1-4	TRBV7-9	CASSLGRGNEKLFF	TGTGCCAGCAGCTTAGGACGGGGAAATGAAAAACTGTTTTTT
NA	NA	TRBJ1-5	TRBV30	CAWSAPGLRSNQPQHF	TGTGCCTGGAGTGCCCCTGGGCTGCGTAGCAATCAGCCCCAGCATTTT
NA	TRBD1	TRBJ1-1	TRBV29-1	CSVRTGRVNTEAFF	TGCAGCGTTAGGACAGGCAGGGTGAACACTGAAGCTTTCTTT
few	TRBD1	TRBJ1-4	TRBV28	CASSFRDRGIEKLFF	TGTGCCAGCAGTTTTCGGGACAGGGGAATCGAAAAACTGTTTTTT
NA	TRBD1	TRBJ1-1	TRBV10-3	CAIRRDGTGTEAFF	TGTGCCATCAGGAGGGACGGGACAGGGACTGAAGCTTTCTTT
NA	NA	TRBJ1-2	TRBV25-1	CASSWPYGYTF	TGTGCCAGCAGTTGGCCGTATGGCTACACCTTC
NA	TRBD1	TRBJ1-4	TRBV10-3	CAIRSGTANEKLFF	TGTGCCATCAGGTCCGGGACAGCTAATGAAAAACTGTTTTTT
few	NA	TRBJ2-5	TRBV6-2/TRBV6-3	CASSYEETQYF	TGTGCCAGCAGTTACGAGGAGACCCAGTACTTC
NA	NA	TRBJ1-5	TRBV6-2/TRBV6-3	CASSYLERQPQHF	TGTGCCAGCAGTTACCTGGAGCGTCAGCCCCAGCATTTT
NA	TRBD2	TRBJ2-2	TRBV11-2	CASSLAERGGRGTGELFF	TGTGCCAGCAGCTTAGCCGAGCGGGGGGGCCGGGGGACCGGGGAGCTGTTTTTT
NA	TRBD1	TRBJ2-1	TRBV7-3	CASSVQDRVPQFF	TGTGCCAGCAGCGTCCAGGACAGGGTGCCGCAGTTCTTC
NA	NA	TRBJ2-3	TRBV11-3	CASSLGGPADTQYF	TGTGCCAGCAGCTTAGGGGGCCCAGCAGATACGCAGTATTTT